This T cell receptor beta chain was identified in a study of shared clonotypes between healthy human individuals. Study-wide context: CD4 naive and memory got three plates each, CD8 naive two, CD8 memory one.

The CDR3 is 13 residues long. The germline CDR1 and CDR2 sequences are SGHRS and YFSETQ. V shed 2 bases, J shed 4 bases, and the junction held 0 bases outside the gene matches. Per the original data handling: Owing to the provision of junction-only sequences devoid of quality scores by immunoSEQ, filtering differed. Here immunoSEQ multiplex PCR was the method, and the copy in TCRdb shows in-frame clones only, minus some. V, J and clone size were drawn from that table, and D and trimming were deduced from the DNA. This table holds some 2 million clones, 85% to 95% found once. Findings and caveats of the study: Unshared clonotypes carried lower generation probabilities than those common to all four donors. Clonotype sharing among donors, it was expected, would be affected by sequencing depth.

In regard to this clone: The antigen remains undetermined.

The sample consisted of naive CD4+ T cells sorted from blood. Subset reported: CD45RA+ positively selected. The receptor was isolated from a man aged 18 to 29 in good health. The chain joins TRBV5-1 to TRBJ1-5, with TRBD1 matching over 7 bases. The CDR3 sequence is CASSFRGNQPQHF. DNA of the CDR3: TGCGCCAGCAGCTTCAGGGGGAATCAGCCCCAGCATTTT.